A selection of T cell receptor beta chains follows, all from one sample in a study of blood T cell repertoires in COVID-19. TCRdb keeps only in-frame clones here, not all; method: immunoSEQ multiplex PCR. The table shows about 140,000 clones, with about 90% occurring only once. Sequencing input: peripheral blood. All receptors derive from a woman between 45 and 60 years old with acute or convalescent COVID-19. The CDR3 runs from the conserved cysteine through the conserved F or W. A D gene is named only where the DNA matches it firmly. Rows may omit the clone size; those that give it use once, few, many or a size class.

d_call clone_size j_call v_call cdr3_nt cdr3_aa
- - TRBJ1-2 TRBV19 TGTGCCAGTAGTATAGCTTCAGGGGCTAACTATGGCTACACCTTC CASSIASGANYGYTF
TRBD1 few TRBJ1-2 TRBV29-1 TGCAGCGTTGAAGACTTTCCGGGACAGGGGGCGTTTAACTATGGCTACACCTTC CSVEDFPGQGAFNYGYTF
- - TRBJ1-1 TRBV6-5 TGTGCCAGCCTTCGAGGATCTAACACTGAAGCTTTCTTT CASLRGSNTEAFF
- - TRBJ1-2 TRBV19 TGTGCCAGTAGTATATCAGGGGCTGGCTATGGCTACACCTTC CASSISGAGYGYTF
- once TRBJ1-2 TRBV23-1 TGCGCCAGCAGTCAGTACAGGGATGGCTACACCTTC CASSQYRDGYTF
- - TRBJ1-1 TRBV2 TGTGCCAGCACCCAAGGGCGGGGGTTGAACACTGAAGCTTTCTTT CASTQGRGLNTEAFF
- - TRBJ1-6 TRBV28 TGTGCCAGCAATACCCGTCACGGTAGCTCCTATAATTCACCCCTCCACTTT CASNTRHGSSYNSPLHF
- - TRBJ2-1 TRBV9 TGTGCCAGCAGCTCCCGACTAGAGGCCCACAATGAGCAGTTCTTC CASSSRLEAHNEQFF
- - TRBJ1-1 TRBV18 TGTGCCAGCTCACCAGGAGGAGTTGAAGCTTTCTTT CASSPGGVEAFF
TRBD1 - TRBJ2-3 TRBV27 TGTGCCAGCATCCCCTCTCTGGGGGAGATTACAGGGGAGAGCACAGATACGCAGTATTTT CASIPSLGEITGESTDTQYF
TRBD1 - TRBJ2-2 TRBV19 TGTGCCAGTGCCCTCGGACAGGTGCTTACCGGGGAGCTGTTTTTT CASALGQVLTGELFF
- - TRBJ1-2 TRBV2 TGTGCCAGCAGGGGCTTACTGAACTATGGCTACACCTTC CASRGLLNYGYTF
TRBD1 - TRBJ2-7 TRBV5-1 TGCGCCAGCAGCTTGGGGACAGGCCTCTCCTACGAGCAGTACTTC CASSLGTGLSYEQYF
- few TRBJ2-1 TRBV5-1 TGCGCCAGCAGCTTGGGGGAGTATGAGCAGTTCTTC CASSLGEYEQFF
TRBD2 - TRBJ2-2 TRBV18 TGTGCCAGCTCACCACCGTCGACTAGCGGAGACACCGGGGAGCTGTTTTTT CASSPPSTSGDTGELFF
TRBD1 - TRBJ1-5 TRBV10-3 TGTGCCATCAGTGAGTCGGGACAGGGTAGCAATCAGCCCCAGCATTTT CAISESGQGSNQPQHF
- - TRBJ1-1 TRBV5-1 TGCGCCAGCAGCCCAGTCCCAGGAAAGAGCACTGAAGCTTTCTTT CASSPVPGKSTEAFF
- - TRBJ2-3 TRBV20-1 TGCAGTGCTAGACGGTCAGATACGCAGTATTTT CSARRSDTQYF
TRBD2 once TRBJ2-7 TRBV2 TGTGCCAGCAGTGAAAGCGGGGGGGTCTACGAGCAGTACTTC CASSESGGVYEQYF
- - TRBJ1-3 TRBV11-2 TGTGCCAGCAGCTTAGATATAGCAGGGTATTACGGAAACACCATATATTTT CASSLDIAGYYGNTIYF
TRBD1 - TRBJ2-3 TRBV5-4 TGTGCCAGCAGCTTTATCGGGGGACAGGGGGCAGATACGCAGTATTTT CASSFIGGQGADTQYF